The T cell receptor beta chain under discussion was sequenced for a study of human T cells and chemical hapten exposure. Study context: Sensitization involved placing 2% DPC onto a 2 cm by 2 cm region of upper inner arm skin. Findings of the study overall: Counts of expanded TCRs at PT1 were positively correlated with patch test score.

In regard to this clonotype: Its antigen is unknown.

The sample's time point: patch test 1, 2 weeks after DPC sensitization. As to treatment: therapeutic diphenylcyclopropenone sensitization with weekly scalp DPC. The template was total RNA from unfractionated whole blood. Within the library, unique molecular identifiers were attached to each individual cDNA molecule. MiXCR, run by TCRdb on the RACE reads, gives a single entry per CDR3 protein. The table records approximately 340,000 distinct CDR3 sequences, roughly 6.9% of them present only once. Between the trimmed V and J ends, which lost 5 bases and 9 bases, there was a span of 10 bases. The CDR3 loop spans 11 amino acids. Germline CDR1 reads SEHNR; CDR2 reads FQNEAQ (reference sequence).

The sample in question was whole blood, obtained in connection with sensitization to the hapten diphenylcyclopropenone (DPC). The chain employs TRBV7-9 and TRBJ1-1, with D maybe TRBD1 (6 bases). This TCR was recovered from a woman aged 18-30 years with alopecia areata. Some clones in this sample may be carry-over from other donors' samples. CDR3 in amino acids: CASSPDRKAFF. The DNA of the CDR3 is TGTGCCAGCAGCCCAGACAGGAAAGCTTTCTTT. Filled out from reference TRBV7-9 and TRBJ1-1, the complete variable domain reads DTGVSQNPRHKITKRGQNVTFRCDPISEHNRLYWYRQTLGQGPEFLTYFQNEAQLEKSRLLSDRFSAERPKGSFSTLEIQRTEQGDSAMYLCASSPDRKAFFGQGTRLTVV.